Below, 10 T cell receptor beta chains from the same sample are listed, as sequenced in a study of T cell responses to AZD1222 COVID-19 vaccine (dated by TCRdb to 2020 to 2022). Preparation of the library involved the immunoSEQ multiplex PCR assay. TCRdb mirrors the immuneACCESS table, restricted to in-frame sequences. Some clones are absent from its copies; in checked studies, under half trace to an unresolved V gene, and the reason for the others is unknown. This sample has some 110,000 clones in its table, and approximately 86% of those were observed once. The ten largest account for approximately 9.6% of the sample. The time point tag for this specimen amounts to: baseline before first vaccination. Sample: peripheral blood, taken on day 0 of AZD1222 vaccination. These receptors were taken from an adult in good health.

The V and J genes are TRBV6-5 and TRBJ2-7; D assignment may be TRBD1 or TRBD2 (5 bases each). V lost 6 bases and J lost 4, with 13 bases in between. The CDR3 sequence is 13 residues long. Germline values: CDR1 MNHEY, CDR2 SVGAGI. In DNA, the CDR3 is TGTGCCAGCAGCCGGGACCAAGCTTACGAGCAGTACTTC. Translation gives CASSRDQAYEQYF.

The sample holds one count of this clone. J is TRBJ2-4 and V is TRBV4-1, with D possibly TRBD2 on 6 matching bases. Trimming pared 1 base from V and 2 bases from J, leaving 15 bases between. There are 17 residues in the CDR3. Germline V gene data show CDR1 as MGHRA and CDR2 as YSYEKL. In nucleotides, the CDR3 is TGCGCCAGCAGCCAAGGACTACAAGGGAGGTCCAAAAACATTCAGTACTTC. It codes for CASSQGLQGRSKNIQYF.

This clone has only one observation. V and J are TRBV14 and TRBJ1-3; D may be TRBD1 (5 bases). V was clipped by 4 bases and J by 8 bases, with 12 bases between them. Germline CDR1 SGHDN, CDR2 FVKESK. CDR3 length: 13 amino acids. The chain's CDR3 is CASSPLGGHTIYF. The CDR3 DNA reads as TGTGCCAGCAGCCCCCTCGGGGGACACACCATATATTTT.

The V gene is TRBV29-1, the J gene TRBJ1-2; no firm D call. Germline V CDR1 and CDR2: SQVTM, ANQGSEA. The V gene lost 6 bases and the J gene lost 2 bases, with 10 bases spanning the gap. There are 12 residues in the CDR3. This chain's CDR3 is CSVGPSNYGYTF. CDR3 DNA sequence: TGCAGCGTGGGCCCCAGCAACTATGGCTACACCTTC.

The V call is TRBV5-1, the J call TRBJ2-6; D is ambiguous. Germline-derived CDR1 and CDR2 are SGHRS and YFSETQ. The CDR3 runs 15 residues. V was trimmed by 1 base and J by 4 bases, leaving 9 bases between them. CDR3 in DNA: TGCGCCAGCAGCTTGTCCCCCGGGGGGGCCAACGTCCTGACTTTC. Translated: CASSLSPGGANVLTF.

This clone was found a few times. This chain links TRBV5-1 with TRBJ2-2; D is undetermined. V gave up 2 bases and J gave up 2 bases, with 10 bases separating them. Germline V gene data show CDR1 as SGHRS and CDR2 as YFSETQ. The CDR3 sequence is 15 residues long. The CDR3 DNA follows: TGCGCCAGCAGCTTTGCTAGGCTAAACACCGGGGAGCTGTTTTTT. Residues: CASSFARLNTGELFF.

J is TRBJ2-7 and V is TRBV7-8; 12 bases match TRBD2. Germline V gene sequence: CDR1 SGHVS, CDR2 FQNEAQ. This CDR3 spans 15 amino acids. V lost 0 bases, J lost 5 bases, and 2 bases stayed unmatched. CDR3 bases: TGTGCCAGCAGCTTAGCGGGACTAGCGGGTCACGAGCAGTACTTC. It is translated as CASSLAGLAGHEQYF.

This clone was seen once. The V and J genes are TRBV7-2 and TRBJ1-2; weak D call: TRBD1 (5 bases). CDR3 length equals 15 residues. The V gene lost 5 bases and the J gene lost 1 base, with 14 bases spanning the gap. Germline-derived CDR1 and CDR2 are SGHTA and FQGNSA. CDR3 region: CASSPGGGVNYGYTF. CDR3 in DNA: TGTGCCAGCAGCCCGGGGGGGGGAGTTAACTATGGCTACACCTTC.

The CDR3 DNA follows: TGTGCCAGTAGAAAGACAGGGGAAGGCACTGAAGCTTTCTTT. Translated, it gives CASRKTGEGTEAFF. The chain combines TRBV19 with TRBJ1-1, with 8 bases matching TRBD1. The V and J ends lost 6 bases and 4 bases, in that order; junction bases with no gene match: 7. Germline V gives CDR1 LNHDA, CDR2 SQIVND (reference sequence). The CDR3 has 14 residues.

This clone showed up just once. The rearrangement joins TRBV7-9 to TRBJ2-2, with 7 bases lining up with TRBD2. The germline gives CDR1 SEHNR, CDR2 FQNEAQ (reference sequence). With V trimmed by 5 bases and J by 4 bases, 4 bases remained unmatched. The CDR3 runs to 14 residues. The chain's CDR3 is CASSLSGGTGELFF. The CDR3 DNA reads as TGTGCCAGCAGCCTATCGGGGGGCACCGGGGAGCTGTTTTTT.